These T cell receptor beta chains were read from a single sample in a study of identical twins. TCRdb re-derived calls from the 5' RACE reads in MiXCR, one entry per CDR3 protein. The sample yields 500,000 to 700,000 distinct CDR3 sequences, just over 7% seen once. The same data also contributed to another study, on yellow fever vaccine responses in identical twins.

The sequenced sample was PBMCs. The receptors were sampled from a woman aged 18-30 years in good health. Each CDR3 is given without its conserved first and last residue. For some rows the clone size is stated as once, few or many, or as a class when expanded; others skip it.

>TRBJ2-6|TRBV5-1|.
ASSLGSQGAAGANVLT
>TRBJ2-3|TRBV7-3|.
ASSSRRLAGGTSTDTQY
>TRBJ2-7|TRBV6-5|.
ASSYRDTYEQY
>TRBJ2-3|TRBV5-6|.
ASSPTWDRGRPDTQY
>TRBJ1-5|TRBV12-3/TRBV12-4|many
ASRRDRGSGQPQH
>TRBJ2-3|TRBV3-1|few
ASSQEALAGGTDTQY
>TRBJ2-7|TRBV7-9|.
ASSLAFGLAGGYEQY
>TRBJ2-2|TRBV24-1|few
ATSDLGPNTGELF
>TRBJ1-5|TRBV6-2/TRBV6-3|.
ASSYPGNGNQPQH
>TRBJ2-2|TRBV5-1|many
ASSLAVLARTNTGELF
>TRBJ2-4|TRBV7-9|.
ASSLGQGRHIQY
>TRBJ2-1|TRBV9|few
ASSAPPGGYNEQF
>TRBJ2-4|TRBV7-8|few
ASRAGTSGTLAKNIQY
>TRBJ1-2|TRBV7-9|.
ASSSLTGSYGYT
>TRBJ2-1|TRBV5-8|many
ASSLGTATYNEQF
>TRBJ2-1|TRBV5-1|.
ASSSGGGTYNEQF
>TRBJ1-4|TRBV7-9|.
ASSLLGYSGEKLF
>TRBJ2-2|TRBV20-1|many
SARDPIRGTGELF
>TRBJ2-2|TRBV5-1|few
ASSLLAGDLRASGELF
>TRBJ2-1|TRBV20-1|few
SARDRDDPLDEQF
>TRBJ1-2|TRBV14|.
ASSQGLSPNYGYT
>TRBJ2-5|TRBV5-6|.
ASGLEILLETQY
>TRBJ2-2|TRBV28|many
ASSRRAGANTGELF
>TRBJ2-1|TRBV29-1|few
SVAAGGQRSYNEQF
>TRBJ1-1|TRBV12-3/TRBV12-4|many
ASSLARGSGRTEAF